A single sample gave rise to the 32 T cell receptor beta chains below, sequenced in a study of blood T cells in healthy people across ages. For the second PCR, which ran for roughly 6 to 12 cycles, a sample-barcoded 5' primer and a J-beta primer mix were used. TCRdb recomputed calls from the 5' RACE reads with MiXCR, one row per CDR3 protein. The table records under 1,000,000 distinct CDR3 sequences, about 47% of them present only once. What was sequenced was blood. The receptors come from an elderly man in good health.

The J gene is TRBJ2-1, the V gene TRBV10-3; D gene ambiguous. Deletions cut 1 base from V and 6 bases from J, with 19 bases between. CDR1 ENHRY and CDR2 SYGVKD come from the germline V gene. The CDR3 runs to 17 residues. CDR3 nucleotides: TGTGCCATCAGTGAGTTGAAAGGCGGCCAGGTTCGCAATGAGCAGTTCTTC. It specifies CAISELKGGQVRNEQFF.

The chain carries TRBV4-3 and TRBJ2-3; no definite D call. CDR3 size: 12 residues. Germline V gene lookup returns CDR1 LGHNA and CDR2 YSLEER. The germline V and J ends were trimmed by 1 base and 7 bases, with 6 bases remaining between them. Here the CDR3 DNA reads TGCGCCAGCAGCCAAGGGGGTTATACGCAGTATTTT. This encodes CASSQGGYTQYF.

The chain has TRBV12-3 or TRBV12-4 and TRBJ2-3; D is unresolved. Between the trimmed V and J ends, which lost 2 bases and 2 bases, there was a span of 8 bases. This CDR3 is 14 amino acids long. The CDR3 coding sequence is TGTGCCAGCAGTTTATCCCCTCCCACAGATACGCAGTATTTT. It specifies CASSLSPPTDTQYF.

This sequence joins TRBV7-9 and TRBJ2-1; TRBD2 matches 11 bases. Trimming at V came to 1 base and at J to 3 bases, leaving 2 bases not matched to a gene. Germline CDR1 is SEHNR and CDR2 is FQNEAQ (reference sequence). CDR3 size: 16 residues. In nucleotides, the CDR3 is TGTGCCAGCAGCTTAGTACTAGCGGGAGACTACAATGAGCAGTTCTTC. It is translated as CASSLVLAGDYNEQFF. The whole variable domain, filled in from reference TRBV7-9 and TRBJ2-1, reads DTGVSQNPRHKITKRGQNVTFRCDPISEHNRLYWYRQTLGQGPEFLTYFQNEAQLEKSRLLSDRFSAERPKGSFSTLEIQRTEQGDSAMYLCASSLVLAGDYNEQFFGPGTRLTVL.

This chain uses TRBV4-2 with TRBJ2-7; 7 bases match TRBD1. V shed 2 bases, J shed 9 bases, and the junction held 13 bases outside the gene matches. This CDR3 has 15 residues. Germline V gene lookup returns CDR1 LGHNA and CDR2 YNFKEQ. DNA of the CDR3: TGTGCCAGCAGCCAAACCTCCGGGACAGCTGCTGGGCAGTACTTC. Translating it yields CASSQTSGTAAGQYF.

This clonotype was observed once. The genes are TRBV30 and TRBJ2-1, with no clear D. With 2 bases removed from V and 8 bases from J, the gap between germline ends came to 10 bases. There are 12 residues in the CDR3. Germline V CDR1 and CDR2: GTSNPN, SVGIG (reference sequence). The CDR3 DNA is TGTGCCTGGAGTCTAGTTCGGTATGAGCAGTTCTTC. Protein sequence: CAWSLVRYEQFF.

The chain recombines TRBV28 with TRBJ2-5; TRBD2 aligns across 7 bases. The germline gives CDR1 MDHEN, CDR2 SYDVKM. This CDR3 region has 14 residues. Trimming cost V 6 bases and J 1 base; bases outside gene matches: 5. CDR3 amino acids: CASREGGSQETQYF. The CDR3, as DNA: TGTGCCAGCAGGGAGGGCGGGAGCCAAGAGACCCAGTACTTC.

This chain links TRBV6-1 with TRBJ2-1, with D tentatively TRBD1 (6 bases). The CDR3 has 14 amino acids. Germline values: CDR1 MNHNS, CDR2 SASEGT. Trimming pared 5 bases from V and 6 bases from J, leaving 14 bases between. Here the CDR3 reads CASSISGVPNEQFF. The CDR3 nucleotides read TGTGCCAGCAGTATTTCAGGGGTTCCCAATGAGCAGTTCTTC.

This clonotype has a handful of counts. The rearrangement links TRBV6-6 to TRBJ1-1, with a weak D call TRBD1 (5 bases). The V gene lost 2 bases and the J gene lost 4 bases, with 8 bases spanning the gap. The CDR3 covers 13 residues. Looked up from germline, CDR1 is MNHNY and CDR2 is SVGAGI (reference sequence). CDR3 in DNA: TGTGCCAGCAGTTACCGCGGGGGCACTGAAGCTTTCTTT. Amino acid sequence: CASSYRGGTEAFF.

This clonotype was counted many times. The chain's CDR3 is CASSQEDGIHVEQYF. In nucleotides, the CDR3 is TGCGCCAGCAGCCAAGAGGACGGGATCCACGTCGAGCAGTACTTC. This chain joins TRBV4-1 and TRBJ2-7; D may be TRBD2 (5 bases). The ends were cut back, 0 bases at V and 6 bases at J, with 15 bases in the middle. The CDR3 length is 15 residues. Germline CDR1 is MGHRA and CDR2 is YSYEKL.

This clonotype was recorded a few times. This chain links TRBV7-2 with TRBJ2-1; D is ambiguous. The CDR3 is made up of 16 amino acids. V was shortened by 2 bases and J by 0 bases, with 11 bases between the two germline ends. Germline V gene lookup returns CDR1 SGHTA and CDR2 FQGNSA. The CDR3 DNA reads TGTGCCAGCAGCTTATATTCAGGCCTCTCCTACAATGAGCAGTTCTTC. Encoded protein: CASSLYSGLSYNEQFF.

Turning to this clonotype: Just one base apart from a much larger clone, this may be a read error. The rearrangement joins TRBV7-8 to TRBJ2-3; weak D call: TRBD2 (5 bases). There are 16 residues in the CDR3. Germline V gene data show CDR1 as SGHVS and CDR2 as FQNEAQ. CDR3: CTSSQRTRILTDTQYF. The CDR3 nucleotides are TGTACCAGCAGCCAGAGGACTCGAATCCTCACAGATACGCAGTATTTT.

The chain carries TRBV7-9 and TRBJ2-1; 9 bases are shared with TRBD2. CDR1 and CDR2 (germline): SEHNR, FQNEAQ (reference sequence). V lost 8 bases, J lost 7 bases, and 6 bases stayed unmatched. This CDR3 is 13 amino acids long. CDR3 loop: CASEMAGGNEQFF. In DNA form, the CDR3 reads TGTGCCAGCGAAATGGCGGGAGGGAATGAGCAGTTCTTC.

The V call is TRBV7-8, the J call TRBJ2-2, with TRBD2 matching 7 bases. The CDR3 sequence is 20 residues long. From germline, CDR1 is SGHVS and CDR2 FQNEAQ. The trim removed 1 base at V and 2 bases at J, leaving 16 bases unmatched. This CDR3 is CASSLGAFLLGTTNTGELFF. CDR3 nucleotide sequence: TGTGCCAGCAGCTTAGGGGCCTTTCTATTGGGGACTACCAACACCGGGGAGCTGTTTTTT.

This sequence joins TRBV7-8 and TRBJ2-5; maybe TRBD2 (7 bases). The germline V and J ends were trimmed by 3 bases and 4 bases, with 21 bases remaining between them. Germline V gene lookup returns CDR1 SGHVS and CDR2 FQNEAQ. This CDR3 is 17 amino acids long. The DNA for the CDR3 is TGTGCCAGCAGCTTCGCCCTCGGCAGGGGAGGGGGAGAGACCCAGTACTTC. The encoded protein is CASSFALGRGGGETQYF.

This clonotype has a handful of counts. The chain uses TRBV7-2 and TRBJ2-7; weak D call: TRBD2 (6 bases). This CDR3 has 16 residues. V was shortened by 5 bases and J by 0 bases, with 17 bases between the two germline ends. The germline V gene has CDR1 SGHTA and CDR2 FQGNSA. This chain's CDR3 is CASSGEGRKSSYEQYF. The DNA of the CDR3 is TGTGCCAGCAGCGGAGAAGGGAGGAAGAGCTCCTACGAGCAGTACTTC.

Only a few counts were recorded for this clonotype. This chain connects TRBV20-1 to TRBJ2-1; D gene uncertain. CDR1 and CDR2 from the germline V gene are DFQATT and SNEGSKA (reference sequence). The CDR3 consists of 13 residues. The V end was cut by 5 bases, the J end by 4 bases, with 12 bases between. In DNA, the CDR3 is TGCAGTGCTCCCCAGGCAGCGTACAATGAGCAGTTCTTC. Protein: CSAPQAAYNEQFF.

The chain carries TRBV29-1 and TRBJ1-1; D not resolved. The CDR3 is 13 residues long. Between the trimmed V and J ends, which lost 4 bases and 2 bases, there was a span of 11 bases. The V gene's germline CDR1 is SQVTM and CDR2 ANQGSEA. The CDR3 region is CSVGTNPNTEAFF. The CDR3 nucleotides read TGCAGCGTTGGGACTAACCCTAACACTGAAGCTTTCTTT.

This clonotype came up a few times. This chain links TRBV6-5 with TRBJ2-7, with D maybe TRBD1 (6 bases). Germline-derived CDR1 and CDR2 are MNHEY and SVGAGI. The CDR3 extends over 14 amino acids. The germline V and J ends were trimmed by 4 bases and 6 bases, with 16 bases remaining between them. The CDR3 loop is CASSSTLGASEQYF. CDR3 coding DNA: TGTGCCAGCAGTTCCACCTTGGGGGCTAGCGAGCAGTACTTC.

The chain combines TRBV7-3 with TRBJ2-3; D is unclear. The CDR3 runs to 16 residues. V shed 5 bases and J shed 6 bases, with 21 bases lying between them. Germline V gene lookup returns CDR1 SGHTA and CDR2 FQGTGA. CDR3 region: CASSPVGPGLADTQYF. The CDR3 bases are TGTGCCAGCAGCCCGGTAGGGCCTGGCTTGGCCGATACGCAGTATTTT.

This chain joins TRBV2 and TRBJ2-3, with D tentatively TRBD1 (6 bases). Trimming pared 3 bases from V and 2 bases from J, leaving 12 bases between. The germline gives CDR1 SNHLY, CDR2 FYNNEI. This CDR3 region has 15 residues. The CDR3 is CASSDGRGATDTQYF. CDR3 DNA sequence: TGTGCCAGCAGTGACGGCAGGGGTGCCACAGATACGCAGTATTTT.

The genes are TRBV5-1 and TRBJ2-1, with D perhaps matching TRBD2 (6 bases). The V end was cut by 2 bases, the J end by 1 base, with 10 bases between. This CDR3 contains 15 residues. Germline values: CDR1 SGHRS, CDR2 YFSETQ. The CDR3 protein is CASSFRETSYNEQFF. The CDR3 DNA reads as TGCGCCAGCAGCTTCCGGGAGACGTCCTACAATGAGCAGTTCTTC. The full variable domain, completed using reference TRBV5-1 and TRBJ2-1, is KAGVTQTPRYLIKTRGQQVTLSCSPISGHRSVSWYQQTPGQGLQFLFEYFSETQRNKGNFPGRFSGRQFSNSRSEMNVSTLELGDSALYLCASSFRETSYNEQFFGPGTRLTVL.

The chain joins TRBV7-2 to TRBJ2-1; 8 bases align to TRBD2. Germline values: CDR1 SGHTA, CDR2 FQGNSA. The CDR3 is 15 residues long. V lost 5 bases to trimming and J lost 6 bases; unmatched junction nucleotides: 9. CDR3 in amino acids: CASSPQGGGINEQFF. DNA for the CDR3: TGTGCCAGCAGCCCCCAAGGCGGGGGGATCAATGAGCAGTTCTTC.

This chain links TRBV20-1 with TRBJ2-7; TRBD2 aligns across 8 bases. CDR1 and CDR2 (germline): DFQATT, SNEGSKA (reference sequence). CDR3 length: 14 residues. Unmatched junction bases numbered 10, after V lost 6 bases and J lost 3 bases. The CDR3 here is CSAKSSAGGYEQYF. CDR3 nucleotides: TGCAGTGCAAAGTCTAGCGCGGGAGGCTACGAGCAGTACTTC.

This chain's CDR3 is CASSIQGWDTEAFF. In DNA form, the CDR3 reads TGCGCCAGCAGCATACAGGGGTGGGACACTGAAGCTTTCTTT. This chain links TRBV4-1 with TRBJ1-1; 7 bases match TRBD1. From germline, CDR1 is MGHRA and CDR2 YSYEKL. The V and J ends lost 5 bases and 3 bases, in that order; junction bases with no gene match: 6. The CDR3 extends over 14 amino acids.

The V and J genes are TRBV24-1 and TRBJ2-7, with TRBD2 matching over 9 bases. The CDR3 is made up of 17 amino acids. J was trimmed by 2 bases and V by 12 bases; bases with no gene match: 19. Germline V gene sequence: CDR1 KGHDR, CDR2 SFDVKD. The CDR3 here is CAPPVGISGSITYEQYF. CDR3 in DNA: TGTGCCCCCCCGGTGGGGATTAGCGGGAGTATAACCTACGAGCAGTACTTC.

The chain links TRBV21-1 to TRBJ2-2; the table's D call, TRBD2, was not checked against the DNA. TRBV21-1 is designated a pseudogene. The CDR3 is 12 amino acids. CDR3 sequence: CASTSEWGELFF. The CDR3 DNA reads TGTGCCAGCACCTCCGAGTGGGGGGAGCTGTTTTTT.

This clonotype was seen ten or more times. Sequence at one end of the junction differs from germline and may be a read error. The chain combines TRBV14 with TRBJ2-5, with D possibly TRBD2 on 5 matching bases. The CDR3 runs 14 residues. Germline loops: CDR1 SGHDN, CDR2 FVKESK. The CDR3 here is CASSQDRGQETQYF. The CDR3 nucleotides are TGCGCCAGCAGCCAAGATCGGGGTCAAGAGACCCAGTACTTC.

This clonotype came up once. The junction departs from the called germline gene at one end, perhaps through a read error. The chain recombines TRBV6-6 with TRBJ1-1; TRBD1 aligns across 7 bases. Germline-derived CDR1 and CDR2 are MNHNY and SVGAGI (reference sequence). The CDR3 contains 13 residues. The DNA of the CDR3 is TGTGCCAGCAGTGGACAGGTGAACGCTGAAGCTTTCTTT. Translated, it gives CASSGQVNAEAFF.

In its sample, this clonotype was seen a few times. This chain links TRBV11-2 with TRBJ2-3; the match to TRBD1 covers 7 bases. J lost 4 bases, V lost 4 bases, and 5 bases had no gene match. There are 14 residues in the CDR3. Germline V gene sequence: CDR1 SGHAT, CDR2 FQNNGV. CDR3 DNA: TGTGCCAGCAGCTCCTCGACAGGGTCAGATACGCAGTATTTT. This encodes CASSSSTGSDTQYF. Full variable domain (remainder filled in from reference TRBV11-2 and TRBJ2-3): EAGVAQSPRYKIIEKRQSVAFWCNPISGHATLYWYQQILGQGPKLLIQFQNNGVVDDSQLPKDRFSAERLKGVDSTLKIQPAKLEDSAVYLCASSSSTGSDTQYFGPGTRLTVL.

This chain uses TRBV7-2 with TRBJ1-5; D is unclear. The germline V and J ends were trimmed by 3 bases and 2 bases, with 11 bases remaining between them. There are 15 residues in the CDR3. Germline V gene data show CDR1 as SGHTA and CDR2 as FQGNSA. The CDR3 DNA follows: TGTGCCAGCAGCTTGTCGACGAACGGCAATCAGCCCCAGCATTTT. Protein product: CASSLSTNGNQPQHF. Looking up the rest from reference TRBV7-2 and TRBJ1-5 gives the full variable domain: GAGVSQSPSNKVTEKGKDVELRCDPISGHTALYWYRQSLGQGLEFLIYFQGNSAPDKSGLPSDRFSAERTGGSVSTLTIQRTQQEDSAVYLCASSLSTNGNQPQHFGDGTRLSIL.

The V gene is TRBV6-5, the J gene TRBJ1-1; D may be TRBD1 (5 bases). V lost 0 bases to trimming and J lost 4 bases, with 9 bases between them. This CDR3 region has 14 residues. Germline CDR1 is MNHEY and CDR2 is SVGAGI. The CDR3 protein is CASSYSRQTTEAFF. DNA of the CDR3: TGTGCCAGCAGTTACTCTAGACAGACCACTGAAGCTTTCTTT.